A single sample is the source of the 28 T cell receptor beta chains below, sequenced in a study of Ad26.COV2.S vaccination and SARS-CoV-2 variants. The treatment is: 19 received Ad26.COV2.S at low or high dose, single or two shots; 5 received placebo; per-sample allocation not given. Specimen acquisition occurred on day 63 following the initial vaccine or placebo injection. The repertoire was sequenced with immunoSEQ multiplex PCR; TCRdb's copy has only in-frame clones and lacks some. The sample records a few hundred thousand clones, roughly 91% being singletons. The sample in question was peripheral blood, obtained in a trial of Ad26.COV2.S vaccine versus placebo. The receptors were gathered from a person aged 18-60 years who received the Ad26.COV2.S COVID-19 vaccine or a placebo.

This sequence joins TRBV9 and TRBJ2-1; 8 nucleotides line up with TRBD2. The V segment lost 4 bases and the J segment 7 bases; nucleotides outside the gene matches: 13. The V gene's germline CDR1 is SGDLS and CDR2 YYNGEE. This CDR3 has 16 amino acids. The CDR3 DNA follows: TGTGCCAGCAGCCCCGGGGCTCGGGAGGGATTGAATGAGCAGTTCTTC. It is translated as CASSPGAREGLNEQFF.

The chain couples TRBV7-8 to TRBJ2-1; 7 nucleotides line up with TRBD1. With V trimmed by 0 bases and J by 3 bases, 5 bases remained unmatched. The CDR3 totals 16 residues. Germline V gives CDR1 SGHVS, CDR2 FQNEAQ. CDR3 nucleotide sequence: TGTGCCAGCAGCTTAGCAGGGACAGATTACTACAATGAGCAGTTCTTC. As protein: CASSLAGTDYYNEQFF.

The chain combines TRBV5-5 with TRBJ2-2; 8 bases line up with TRBD2. This CDR3 is built from 15 residues. Germline V lookup: CDR1 SGHKS, CDR2 YYEKEE (reference sequence). With 4 bases clipped from V and 1 base from J, the junction kept 3 bases outside the gene matches. CDR3 bases: TGTGCCAGCAGCCCTCTAGCGGGGAACACCGGGGAGCTGTTTTTT. It specifies CASSPLAGNTGELFF.

V gene TRBV11-3 combines with J gene TRBJ2-2; 8 bases are a match to TRBD2. The V gene's germline CDR1 is SGHNT and CDR2 YENEEA. V trimming: 1 base; J trimming: 3 bases; junction bases outside the gene matches: 4. The CDR3 has 16 amino acids. The CDR3 coding sequence is TGTGCCAGCAGCTTAGCCAGCGGGAGATACACCGGGGAGCTGTTTTTT. Translation gives CASSLASGRYTGELFF.

The CDR3 here is CASSAGTSGNEWLEQFF. The CDR3 nucleotides are TGTGCCAGCAGCGCGGGGACTAGCGGGAATGAATGGCTTGAGCAGTTCTTC. The gene calls are TRBV13 and TRBJ2-1; TRBD2 aligns across 13 bases. Trimming cost V 5 bases and J 9 bases; bases outside gene matches: 13. The CDR3 sequence is 17 residues long. Germline CDR1 is PRHDT and CDR2 is FYEKMQ (reference sequence).

The chain couples TRBV6-2 or TRBV6-3 to TRBJ2-7; D not resolved. Germline CDR1 reads MNHEY; CDR2 reads SVGEGT. The CDR3 is made up of 15 amino acids. V was pared by 4 bases and J by 3 bases, with 16 bases between. CDR3 sequence (DNA): TGTGCCAGCAGTTCCGACGTCCGGGCAGGCTACGAGCAGTACTTC. Its translation is CASSSDVRAGYEQYF.

This chain links TRBV27 with TRBJ2-4, with TRBD2 matching over 8 bases. The germline V gene has CDR1 MNHEY and CDR2 SMNVEV (reference sequence). This CDR3 region has 16 residues. V lost 2 bases and J lost 0; bases outside the gene matches: 3. CDR3 region: CASSLSSGAAKNIQYF. In DNA form, the CDR3 reads TGTGCCAGCAGTTTAAGTAGCGGGGCAGCCAAAAACATTCAGTACTTC.

The J gene is TRBJ1-2, the V gene TRBV7-2; D might be TRBD1 (5 bases). V gave up 7 bases and J gave up 5 bases, with 11 bases separating them. CDR1 and CDR2 (germline): SGHTA, FQGNSA. The CDR3 consists of 12 residues. The CDR3 DNA follows: TGTGCCAGCACCACTTGGGGGTATGGCTACACCTTC. Its protein product is CASTTWGYGYTF. Full variable domain (missing parts from reference TRBV7-2 and TRBJ1-2): GAGVSQSPSNKVTEKGKDVELRCDPISGHTALYWYRQSLGQGLEFLIYFQGNSAPDKSGLPSDRFSAERTGGSVSTLTIQRTQQEDSAVYLCASTTWGYGYTFGSGTRLTVV.

Points on this clone: One end of the junction is discordant with germline, which a read error may explain. In nucleotides, the CDR3 is TGTGCCAGCAGCTTCCCCTCCGACAGACCAGCGGGATTTCGTGACTTC. Its translation is CASSFPSDRPAGFRDF. This chain uses TRBV5-6 with TRBJ2-5, with 7 bases that match TRBD2. The CDR3 runs to 16 residues. Germline lookup yields CDR1 SGHDT and CDR2 YYEEEE.

J is TRBJ2-1 and V is TRBV2; 12 bases align to TRBD2. In germline, CDR1 is SNHLY, CDR2 FYNNEI. The V segment lost 6 bases and the J segment 6 bases; nucleotides outside the gene matches: 9. The CDR3 length is 16 residues. The CDR3 nucleotides read TGTGCCAGCAGCCTTAGACTAGCGGGAGCAGGCAATGAGCAGTTCTTC. Residues: CASSLRLAGAGNEQFF.

V gene TRBV19 combines with J gene TRBJ1-6; 10 bases align to TRBD1. The CDR3 covers 15 residues. The germline V gene has CDR1 LNHDA and CDR2 SQIVND (reference sequence). V trimming: 5 bases; J trimming: 4 bases; junction bases outside the gene matches: 2. CDR3 in DNA: TGTGCCAGTAGTTTGGGACAGGGGTATAATTCACCCCTCCACTTT. Translated, it gives CASSLGQGYNSPLHF.

The CDR3 sequence is CASSLGTSRSYEQYF. In DNA form, the CDR3 reads TGCGCCAGCAGCTTGGGGACTAGCCGGTCCTACGAGCAGTACTTC. The gene calls are TRBV5-1 and TRBJ2-7; 8 bases are a match to TRBD2. This CDR3 region has 15 residues. Germline trimming cut 0 bases from V and 1 base from J; bases unmatched to any gene: 3. The germline CDR1 and CDR2 sequences are SGHRS and YFSETQ. Using reference TRBV5-1 and TRBJ2-7 for the parts outside the CDR3, the full variable domain is KAGVTQTPRYLIKTRGQQVTLSCSPISGHRSVSWYQQTPGQGLQFLFEYFSETQRNKGNFPGRFSGRQFSNSRSEMNVSTLELGDSALYLCASSLGTSRSYEQYFGPGTRLTVT.

V is TRBV2 and J is TRBJ2-3; D is uncertain. CDR3 size: 12 residues. Germline V CDR1 and CDR2: SNHLY, FYNNEI. V dropped 6 bases and J dropped 6 bases, with 10 bases sitting between them. For the CDR3, the DNA is TGTGCCAGCAGACCCATGGCGGATACGCAGTATTTT. It yields the protein CASRPMADTQYF.

The rearrangement links TRBV5-1 to TRBJ1-6; 7 positions match TRBD1. The CDR3 extends over 16 amino acids. The germline V gene has CDR1 SGHRS and CDR2 YFSETQ. With 3 bases clipped from V and 6 bases from J, the junction kept 9 bases outside the gene matches. CDR3 nucleotide sequence: TGCGCCAGCAGCTCGCATACCGGGACAGTTAATTCACCCCTCCACTTT. Translating gives CASSSHTGTVNSPLHF.

CDR3 in amino acids: CASSVEPNARQVTAYEQYF. CDR3 DNA: TGTGCCAGCAGCGTAGAGCCGAATGCCAGACAAGTAACAGCCTACGAGCAGTACTTC. The gene calls are TRBV9 and TRBJ2-7; D is ambiguous. The V end was cut by 0 bases, the J end by 2 bases, with 24 bases between. Germline V gene sequence: CDR1 SGDLS, CDR2 YYNGEE. The CDR3 covers 19 residues.

The CDR3 reads CASSVQGVGVETQYF. CDR3 DNA: TGTGCCAGCAGCGTACAGGGGGTGGGTGTAGAGACCCAGTACTTC. This chain links TRBV5-4 with TRBJ2-5; 8 nucleotides align to TRBD1. V dropped 4 bases and J dropped 4; count of bases not matched to a gene: 9. The CDR3 runs to 15 residues. Germline V CDR1 and CDR2: SGHNT, YYREEE (reference sequence).

This clone was detected once. The chain is built from TRBV20-1 and TRBJ2-2; TRBD2 agrees at 9 bases. This CDR3 spans 16 amino acids. With 3 bases clipped from V and 3 bases from J, the junction kept 8 bases outside the gene matches. Germline-derived CDR1 and CDR2 are DFQATT and SNEGSKA (reference sequence). CDR3 sequence reads: CSASPAGGLDTGELFF. The CDR3 DNA reads TGCAGTGCTAGTCCTGCGGGAGGGCTGGACACCGGGGAGCTGTTTTTT.

The chain has TRBV7-3 and TRBJ1-1; D ambiguous. The CDR3 has 13 amino acids. Deletions cut 4 bases from V and 0 bases from J, with 6 bases between. CDR1 and CDR2 from the germline V gene are SGHTA and FQGTGA. This chain's CDR3 is CASSSLMNTEAFF. The CDR3 bases are TGTGCCAGCAGCTCCCTCATGAACACTGAAGCTTTCTTT.

The chain carries TRBV14 and TRBJ2-7; the D gene is possibly TRBD2 (6 bases). Looked up from germline, CDR1 is SGHDN and CDR2 is FVKESK. V shed 4 bases and J shed 6 bases, with 16 bases lying between them. There are 14 residues in the CDR3. CDR3 nucleotide sequence: TGTGCCAGCAGCCCCGCCGGGACTTATGCCGAGCAGTACTTC. Amino acids: CASSPAGTYAEQYF. The whole variable domain, filled in from reference TRBV14 and TRBJ2-7, reads EAGVTQFPSHSVIEKGQTVTLRCDPISGHDNLYWYRRVMGKEIKFLLHFVKESKQDESGMPNNRFLAERTGGTYSTLKVQPAELEDSGVYFCASSPAGTYAEQYFGPGTRLTVT.

CDR3 amino acids: CASSYSGLAGTHEQYF. DNA for the CDR3: TGTGCCAGCAGTTACTCGGGTCTAGCGGGAACCCACGAGCAGTACTTC. The V call is TRBV6-2 or TRBV6-3, the J call TRBJ2-7; 9 bases are a match to TRBD2. The trim removed 0 bases at V and 5 bases at J, leaving 8 bases unmatched. The CDR3 is 16 amino acids. Per the germline V gene, CDR1 is MNHEY and CDR2 is SVGEGT.

Only one count was recorded for this clone. The V call is TRBV2, the J call TRBJ1-4; tentatively, D is TRBD1 (5 bases). Germline CDR1 SNHLY, CDR2 FYNNEI. The germline V and J ends were trimmed by 1 base and 3 bases, with 6 bases remaining between them. The CDR3 is made up of 14 amino acids. The CDR3 DNA follows: TGTGCCAGCAGTGAAGGACAGCCTAATGAAAAACTGTTTTTT. Its protein product is CASSEGQPNEKLFF.

The J gene is TRBJ2-4, the V gene TRBV5-1; 9 positions agree with TRBD1. The CDR3 is 14 residues long. Germline loops: CDR1 SGHRS, CDR2 YFSETQ. The J segment lost 16 bases and the V segment lost 4 bases, leaving 15 bases of the junction unmatched. The CDR3 region has the DNA TGCGCCAGCAGCGCACAGGGGGCGGAAGCCCCTGGATACTTC. Protein sequence: CASSAQGAEAPGYF.

The chain is built from TRBV7-2 and TRBJ1-4; D might be TRBD1 (6 bases). The CDR3 is made up of 15 amino acids. With 1 base removed from V and 7 bases from J, the gap between germline ends came to 13 bases. Germline V gene data show CDR1 as SGHTA and CDR2 as FQGNSA. The CDR3 DNA is TGTGCCAGCAGCTTAGTAATACAGGGTTCTGAAAAACTGTTTTTT. It translates to CASSLVIQGSEKLFF. Complete variable domain (other parts from reference TRBV7-2 and TRBJ1-4): GAGVSQSPSNKVTEKGKDVELRCDPISGHTALYWYRQSLGQGLEFLIYFQGNSAPDKSGLPSDRFSAERTGGSVSTLTIQRTQQEDSAVYLCASSLVIQGSEKLFFGSGTQLSVL.

The chain couples TRBV29-1 to TRBJ2-1; 11 bases line up with TRBD2. The CDR3 length is 13 residues. CDR1 is SQVTM and CDR2 is ANQGSEA in the germline V gene. Unmatched junction bases numbered 5, after V lost 7 bases and J lost 6 bases. CDR3 nucleotide sequence: TGCAGCGCTTCGACTAGCGGGACCAATGAGCAGTTCTTC. This encodes CSASTSGTNEQFF.

V and J are TRBV28 and TRBJ2-7; D not resolved. Germline CDR1 reads MDHEN; CDR2 reads SYDVKM. This CDR3 is built from 12 residues. V was pared by 5 bases and J by 7 bases, with 12 bases between. The CDR3 loop is CASSHGLREQYF. Written as DNA, the CDR3 is TGTGCCAGCAGTCACGGGCTACGGGAGCAGTACTTC.

As DNA, the CDR3 is TGTGCCAGCAGCGTTGACACTTACTCTGGGGCCAACGTCCTGACTTTC. This codes for CASSVDTYSGANVLTF. The chain couples TRBV9 to TRBJ2-6; no clear D. Per the germline V gene, CDR1 is SGDLS and CDR2 is YYNGEE. This CDR3 region has 16 residues. The V end lost 2 bases, the J end lost 0 bases, and 9 bases lay between the germline ends.

The chain uses TRBV7-3 and TRBJ2-3; no reliable D call. V was trimmed by 6 bases and J by 6 bases, leaving 13 bases between them. Per the germline V gene, CDR1 is SGHTA and CDR2 is FQGTGA. The CDR3 extends over 13 amino acids. The CDR3 coding sequence is TGTGCCAGCAGTTACAGCCCAGGCGATACGCAGTATTTT. Its protein is CASSYSPGDTQYF.

J is TRBJ2-7 and V is TRBV6-5; perhaps TRBD1 as D (5 bases). The CDR3 sequence is 15 residues long. Trimming removed 6 bases from V and 2 bases from J, with 17 bases in between. CDR1 MNHEY and CDR2 SVGAGI come from the germline V gene. The CDR3 here is CASSQTVGLPYEQYF. CDR3 bases: TGTGCCAGCAGCCAGACGGTGGGGCTCCCCTACGAGCAGTACTTC.